This T cell receptor beta chain was captured by sequencing in a study of blood T cell repertoires in COVID-19. This clone was seen more than once but under ten times. The method was immunoSEQ multiplex PCR; TCRdb's version includes in-frame clones alone and lacks a portion of them. Seen here are under 40,000 clones, almost 80% observed once, and the top ten hold roughly 7.3%. This CDR3 region has 15 residues. Germline V CDR1 and CDR2: GTSNPN, SVGIG (reference sequence). V lost 1 base and J lost 0, with 12 bases in between. The sample comprised peripheral blood. This clonotype was sampled from a woman aged 60-75 years with acute or convalescent COVID-19. The rearrangement joins TRBV30 to TRBJ1-2; a weak D match, TRBD1 (5 bases). This CDR3 reads CAWSAQGLPNYGYTF. In DNA form, the CDR3 reads TGTGCCTGGAGTGCCCAGGGACTTCCTAACTATGGCTACACCTTC.